The 31 T cell receptor beta chains presented below share a single source sample, sequenced in a study of blood T cell repertoires in COVID-19. Using immunoSEQ multiplex PCR, the repertoire was profiled, and TCRdb retains in-frame clones only, with some absent. The table has some 200,000 clones, 80% seen once; the top ten hold 4.5% to 7%. The sequenced sample consisted of peripheral blood. Receptors were obtained from an older woman with acute or convalescent COVID-19.

The CDR3, as DNA: TGTGCCAGCAGCTTAAACGCGGGGGCCCTATCTGCGCAGTACTTC. This codes for CASSLNAGALSAQYF. The V gene is TRBV7-3, the J gene TRBJ2-7, with D possibly matching TRBD2 (7 bases). Germline lookup yields CDR1 SGHTA and CDR2 FQGTGA. The CDR3 consists of 15 residues. V lost 1 base and J lost 9, with 19 bases in between. The full variable domain, in which reference TRBV7-3 and TRBJ2-7 provide the parts outside the CDR3, is GAGVSQTPSNKVTEKGKYVELRCDPISGHTALYWYRQSLGQGPEFLIYFQGTGAADDSGLPNDRFFAVRPEGSVSTLKIQRTERGDSAVYLCASSLNAGALSAQYFGPGTRLTVT.

The chain employs TRBV19 and TRBJ1-1; TRBD1 is a possible D gene (6 bases). This CDR3 spans 15 amino acids. The germline V gene has CDR1 LNHDA and CDR2 SQIVND (reference sequence). V was pared by 6 bases and J by 0 bases, with 14 bases between. CDR3 protein: CASRPDRTLNTEAFF. The CDR3 nucleotides are TGTGCCAGTAGACCCGACAGGACCTTGAACACTGAAGCTTTCTTT.

V is TRBV19 and J is TRBJ2-7, with D tentatively TRBD1 (5 bases). V shed 2 bases and J shed 5 bases, with 10 bases lying between them. This CDR3 has 13 amino acids. Per the germline V gene, CDR1 is LNHDA and CDR2 is SQIVND (reference sequence). The CDR3 region has the DNA TGTGCCAGTAGTATACAGGGCAGGGACGAGCAGTACTTC. It yields the protein CASSIQGRDEQYF. The full variable domain, its missing parts supplied by reference TRBV19 and TRBJ2-7, is DGGITQSPKYLFRKEGQNVTLSCEQNLNHDAMYWYRQDPGQGLRLIYYSQIVNDFQKGDIAEGYSVSREKKESFPLTVTSAQKNPTAFYLCASSIQGRDEQYFGPGTRLTVT.

V gene TRBV15 combines with J gene TRBJ2-7, with 9 bases lining up with TRBD1. The germline CDR1 and CDR2 sequences are LNHNV and YYDKDF (reference sequence). The CDR3 has 13 amino acids. The V gene end was trimmed by 8 bases and the J gene end by 2 bases; junction bases not matched to a gene: 4. The CDR3 DNA reads as TGTGCCACCGGGACAGGGTGGGCCTACGAGCAGTACTTC. It codes for CATGTGWAYEQYF.

This clone has a handful of counts. This rearrangement joins TRBV2 to TRBJ1-5; no definite D call. The CDR3 contains 14 residues. In germline, CDR1 is SNHLY, CDR2 FYNNEI. Trimming left V 3 bases short and J 2 bases short, with 8 bases between. This chain's CDR3 is CASSDNRGNQPQHF. The CDR3 bases are TGTGCCAGCAGTGATAACCGGGGCAATCAGCCCCAGCATTTT.

A remark on this clone: Compared with germline, one end of the junction differs, possibly owing to a read error. The chain uses TRBV10-3 and TRBJ1-2; D gene unclear. CDR3 length: 13 residues. CDR1 is ENHRY and CDR2 is SYGVKD in the germline V gene. This chain's CDR3 is CAIGEGTEYGYTF. Here the CDR3 DNA reads TGTGCCATCGGTGAGGGTACAGAGTATGGCTACACCTTC.

The chain joins TRBV3-1 (or the pseudogene TRBV3-2) to TRBJ2-3, with TRBD1 matching over 9 bases. Trimming took 3 bases from V and 7 from J; bases not matched to a gene: 14. Germline lookup yields CDR1 LGHDT and CDR2 YNNKEL (reference sequence). This CDR3 has 17 amino acids. The CDR3 region has the DNA TGTGCCAGCAGCCACCCCCGGGGACAGGGTGTCTTGCATACGCAGTATTTT. Translated, it gives CASSHPRGQGVLHTQYF.

The chain links TRBV7-6 to TRBJ2-1, with TRBD2 as a possible D gene (7 bases). Trimming left V 4 bases short and J 9 bases short, with 25 bases between. Germline V gene sequence: CDR1 SGHVS, CDR2 FNYEAQ. This CDR3 contains 17 residues. CDR3 loop: CASSWPQGTGRASEQFF. CDR3 DNA sequence: TGTGCCAGCAGCTGGCCGCAGGGTACAGGGAGGGCCAGTGAGCAGTTCTTC.

The V gene is TRBV28, the J gene TRBJ2-3; 8 nucleotides line up with TRBD2. The CDR3 loop spans 14 amino acids. V lost 7 bases and J lost 4; bases outside the gene matches: 7. Germline CDR1 reads MDHEN; CDR2 reads SYDVKM. The CDR3 sequence: CASIESGSSDTQYF. DNA for the CDR3: TGTGCCAGCATAGAGAGCGGGAGTTCAGATACGCAGTATTTT. Drawing the rest from reference TRBV28 and TRBJ2-3, the complete variable domain is DVKVTQSSRYLVKRTGEKVFLECVQDMDHENMFWYRQDPGLGLRLIYFSYDVKMKEKGDIPEGYSVSREKKERFSLILESASTNQTSMYLCASIESGSSDTQYFGPGTRLTVL.

The V and J genes are TRBV11-1 and TRBJ2-5, with 10 bases lining up with TRBD2. The CDR3 is made up of 16 amino acids. Per the germline V gene, CDR1 is SGHAT and CDR2 is FQDESV (reference sequence). The V segment lost 1 base and the J segment 5 bases; nucleotides outside the gene matches: 7. CDR3 protein: CASSLDLLAGRETQYF. The CDR3 nucleotides read TGTGCCAGCAGCTTAGATCTACTAGCGGGGCGGGAGACCCAGTACTTC. The whole variable domain, filled in from reference TRBV11-1 and TRBJ2-5, reads EAEVAQSPRYKITEKSQAVAFWCDPISGHATLYWYRQILGQGPELLVQFQDESVVDDSQLPKDRFSAERLKGVDSTLKIQPAELGDSAMYLCASSLDLLAGRETQYFGPGTRLLVL.

The genes are TRBV18 and TRBJ1-5; D is uncertain. This CDR3 contains 14 residues. CDR1 and CDR2 (germline): KGHSH, LQKENI. The V end lost 1 base, the J end lost 2 bases, and 6 bases lay between the germline ends. The CDR3 protein is CASSPLAGNQPQHF. As DNA, the CDR3 is TGTGCCAGCTCACCACTCGCGGGCAATCAGCCCCAGCATTTT.

The V and J genes are TRBV6-1 and TRBJ2-3; TRBD1 matches at 10 bases. Germline V gives CDR1 MNHNS, CDR2 SASEGT. This CDR3 is 18 amino acids long. J gave up 4 bases and V 4 bases, and 14 bases lay outside the gene matches. The CDR3 here is CASSGPWTGGLVADTQYF. The CDR3, as DNA: TGTGCCAGCAGTGGCCCCTGGACAGGGGGACTAGTGGCAGATACGCAGTATTTT.

This chain uses TRBV18 with TRBJ2-1; the D gene is possibly TRBD2 (5 bases). Germline loops: CDR1 KGHSH, CDR2 LQKENI. This CDR3 spans 14 amino acids. The V and J ends lost 5 bases and 4 bases respectively, with 12 bases between them. The CDR3, as DNA: TGTGCCAGCTCAGAGGGCCCCCTTTACAATGAGCAGTTCTTC. Its protein product is CASSEGPLYNEQFF.

The V gene is TRBV9, the J gene TRBJ2-1, with TRBD2 as a possible D gene (10 bases). Germline V lookup: CDR1 SGDLS, CDR2 YYNGEE. The CDR3 loop spans 20 amino acids. V lost 3 bases to trimming and J lost 0 bases, with 25 bases between them. For the CDR3, the DNA is TGTGCCAGCAGCGGAAGGACAGGGGAGACTAGCGGGCCCTCCTACAATGAGCAGTTCTTC. This encodes CASSGRTGETSGPSYNEQFF.

This rearrangement joins TRBV10-3 to TRBJ2-3; a weak D match, TRBD2 (6 bases). The CDR3 runs 14 residues. V was shortened by 6 bases and J by 4 bases, with 14 bases between the two germline ends. Germline CDR1 and CDR2: ENHRY and SYGVKD. The CDR3 sequence is CAISEGTWADTQYF. CDR3 nucleotide sequence: TGTGCCATCAGCGAGGGGACTTGGGCAGATACGCAGTATTTT.

The chain uses TRBV7-9 and TRBJ1-1, with D possibly matching TRBD1 (6 bases). Germline V gene lookup returns CDR1 SEHNR and CDR2 FQNEAQ (reference sequence). V lost 5 bases and J lost 1, with 11 bases in between. The CDR3 runs 14 residues. CDR3 nucleotides: TGTGCCAGCAGCCCGAGGACAGCGAACACTGAAGCTTTCTTT. Amino acids: CASSPRTANTEAFF. The variable domain in full, completed from reference TRBV7-9 and TRBJ1-1, reads DTGVSQNPRHKITKRGQNVTFRCDPISEHNRLYWYRQTLGQGPEFLTYFQNEAQLEKSRLLSDRFSAERPKGSFSTLEIQRTEQGDSAMYLCASSPRTANTEAFFGQGTRLTVV.

This chain connects TRBV19 to TRBJ2-3; maybe TRBD2 (5 bases). The ends were cut back, 0 bases at V and 9 bases at J, with 13 bases in the middle. This CDR3 spans 14 amino acids. Per the germline V gene, CDR1 is LNHDA and CDR2 is SQIVND (reference sequence). The CDR3 sequence is CASSIEWSEGTQYF. CDR3 coding DNA: TGTGCCAGTAGTATAGAATGGTCTGAGGGCACGCAGTATTTT.

The chain has TRBV19 and TRBJ2-1; 10 bases are shared with TRBD2. This CDR3 spans 14 amino acids. Trimming cost V 4 bases and J 8 bases; bases outside gene matches: 5. The germline CDR1 and CDR2 sequences are LNHDA and SQIVND (reference sequence). The CDR3 DNA reads TGTGCCAGTAGTAATCCAGCGGGAGGGTATGAGCAGTTCTTC. This encodes CASSNPAGGYEQFF.

J is TRBJ1-5 and V is TRBV14, with D tentatively TRBD1 (6 bases). Trimming removed 0 bases at V and 0 bases at J, with 6 bases between. Per germline, CDR1 SGHDN and CDR2 FVKESK. CDR3 length: 15 residues. The CDR3 nucleotides are TGTGCCAGCAGCCAAGAACAGGGTAGCAATCAGCCCCAGCATTTT. Translated, it gives CASSQEQGSNQPQHF.

This chain uses TRBV10-2 with TRBJ2-4, with 10 bases fitting TRBD2. CDR3 size: 19 residues. CDR1 is WSHSY and CDR2 is SAAADI in the germline V gene. V lost 8 bases and J lost 0; bases outside the gene matches: 16. For the CDR3, the DNA is TGCGCCAGCGAACCGGGACAGTGGACTAGCGGCTTAGCCAAAAACATTCAGTACTTC. Translated, it gives CASEPGQWTSGLAKNIQYF.

This chain links TRBV30 with TRBJ2-1; D may be TRBD2 (6 bases). The germline gives CDR1 GTSNPN, CDR2 SVGIG (reference sequence). The V end lost 4 bases, the J end lost 3 bases, and 13 bases lay between the germline ends. This CDR3 has 14 amino acids. The CDR3 reads CAWTPGSGYNEQFF. DNA for the CDR3: TGTGCCTGGACCCCCGGGAGCGGCTACAATGAGCAGTTCTTC.

This chain joins TRBV12-3 or TRBV12-4 and TRBJ2-2; tentative D call: TRBD2 (6 bases). V was pared by 6 bases and J by 6 bases, with 8 bases between. The CDR3 is 12 amino acids. CDR3: CASRLAPGELFF. DNA of the CDR3: TGTGCCAGCAGACTAGCTCCCGGGGAGCTGTTTTTT.

In nucleotides, the CDR3 is TGCAGCGTTGTTGGGGGCCGTGGGAACACTGAAGCTTTCTTT. This gives the protein CSVVGGRGNTEAFF. This rearrangement joins TRBV29-1 to TRBJ1-1; weak D call: TRBD1 (6 bases). Germline CDR1 reads SQVTM; CDR2 reads ANQGSEA. The CDR3 runs 14 residues. Trimming took off 4 bases at V and 1 base at J, with 13 bases between the two ends.

CDR3 DNA: TGTGCCAGCAGTTTACGACGGGAGACAGCCTCACGGACCCAGTACTTC. Translation: CASSLRRETASRTQYF. The gene calls are TRBV28 and TRBJ2-5, with a tentative D call TRBD2 (6 bases). The V gene's germline CDR1 is MDHEN and CDR2 SYDVKM. The V end lost 2 bases, the J end lost 7 bases, and 20 bases lay between the germline ends. This CDR3 comprises 16 residues.

This clone was seen more than once but under ten times. The chain has TRBV7-9 and TRBJ2-2; 8 bases map to TRBD2. The germline CDR1 and CDR2 sequences are SEHNR and FQNEAQ (reference sequence). The length of the CDR3 is 16 residues. The trim removed 6 bases at V and 0 bases at J, leaving 6 bases unmatched. CDR3 DNA: TGTGCCAGCAGTCACCGACTAGCGCCGAACACCGGGGAGCTGTTTTTT. Protein sequence: CASSHRLAPNTGELFF.

This chain connects TRBV5-8 to TRBJ1-5; 7 nucleotides match TRBD1. The J segment lost 6 bases and the V segment lost 1 base, leaving 7 bases of the junction unmatched. Per germline, CDR1 SGHTS and CDR2 YDEGEE. CDR3 size: 15 residues. CDR3 residues: CASSLSMDRTQPQHF. The DNA of the CDR3 is TGTGCCAGCAGCTTGAGTATGGACAGGACTCAGCCCCAGCATTTT.

This clone turned up a few times. This chain links TRBV5-4 with TRBJ1-2, with a tentative D call TRBD1 (5 bases). From germline, CDR1 is SGHNT and CDR2 YYREEE (reference sequence). The ends were cut back, 4 bases at V and 7 bases at J, with 17 bases in the middle. The CDR3 sequence is 14 residues long. This CDR3 is CASSTAGKVRGYTF. CDR3 nucleotide sequence: TGTGCCAGCAGCACGGCAGGGAAAGTGCGTGGCTACACCTTC.

This chain links TRBV19 with TRBJ2-6; D might be TRBD1 (5 bases). Looked up from germline, CDR1 is LNHDA and CDR2 is SQIVND (reference sequence). There are 17 residues in the CDR3. Deletions cut 4 bases from V and 1 base from J, with 14 bases between. As DNA, the CDR3 is TGTGCCAGTAGTAGCACAGGCGGACCTTCTGGGGCCAACGTCCTGACTTTC. Its protein product is CASSSTGGPSGANVLTF.

This clone showed up just once. The chain is built from TRBV9 and TRBJ1-2, with 9 positions matching TRBD1. The germline V gene encodes CDR1 SGDLS and CDR2 YYNGEE. Trimming cost V 3 bases and J 4 bases; bases outside gene matches: 7. This CDR3 is 15 amino acids long. The CDR3 DNA is TGTGCCAGCAGCGCAGGGACAGGGCGGGCCTATGGCTACACCTTC. Translation: CASSAGTGRAYGYTF.

The chain is built from TRBV29-1 and TRBJ2-5; tentative D call: TRBD1 (6 bases). The CDR3 consists of 17 residues. CDR1 is SQVTM and CDR2 is ANQGSEA in the germline V gene. Trimming took off 5 bases at V and 3 bases at J, with 25 bases between the two ends. The DNA of the CDR3 is TGCAGCGTTTTGGGTAGAGCACAGGGAAAGTGGGAAGAGACCCAGTACTTC. This sequence encodes CSVLGRAQGKWEETQYF.

V and J are TRBV27 and TRBJ2-1; tentatively, D is TRBD2 (6 bases). V lost 2 bases and J lost 5, with 13 bases in between. CDR1 is MNHEY and CDR2 is SMNVEV in the germline V gene (reference sequence). The CDR3 is 15 amino acids. The CDR3, as DNA: TGTGCCAGCAGTTTAGCGCCTCGGGGGAACAATGAGCAGTTCTTC. It is translated as CASSLAPRGNNEQFF.